This is a list of T cell receptor beta chains from one sample in a study of identical twins. One entry per CDR3 protein, called by TCRdb with MiXCR from the 5' RACE reads. The data hold 200,000 to 300,000 distinct CDR3 sequences, with approximately 7% observed a single time. These data were also filed under a second study, of yellow fever vaccine responses in identical twins.

Sequences were obtained from memory (CD45RO+) T cells sorted from blood. These receptors were obtained from a woman in her late teens or twenties in good health. Each CDR3 is given with its conserved first and last residue. Fields, in order: V gene, clone size, J gene, D gene, CDR3 DNA, CDR3 protein. D genes are given only for firm matches. Clone size is stated in some rows and not others, as once, few, many or a class when expanded.

>TRBV11-3|NA|TRBJ2-5|TRBD1
TGTGCCAGCACCCCTTCGACAGGGCCGCGGGAGACCCAGTACTTC
CASTPSTGPRETQYF
>TRBV12-3/TRBV12-4|few|TRBJ1-2|NA
TGTGCCAGCACTTTCAGACCGGGGGCCCATGGCTACACCTTC
CASTFRPGAHGYTF
>TRBV5-8|NA|TRBJ1-1|NA
TGTGCCAGCAGCTCAGGCCTTGGGGGGATCGCCACTGAAGCTTTCTTT
CASSSGLGGIATEAFF
>TRBV11-1|many|TRBJ2-1|TRBD1
TGTGCCAGCAGCTTTGGAGGAATTGCAGGGGGCTCCTACAATGAGCAGTTCTTC
CASSFGGIAGGSYNEQFF
>TRBV16|many|TRBJ2-3|NA
TGTGCCAGCAGCCAAAAGGGCAGCACAGATACGCAGTATTTT
CASSQKGSTDTQYF
>TRBV20-1|few|TRBJ2-1|NA
TGCAGTGCTACCGACGTTAGCTCCTACAATGAGCAGTTCTTC
CSATDVSSYNEQFF
>TRBV20-1|NA|TRBJ2-3|TRBD2
TGCAGTGCTAGGGCCCTAGCGGGAGGCACAGATACGCAGTATTTT
CSARALAGGTDTQYF
>TRBV28|few|TRBJ2-1|NA
TGTGCCAGCAGTTTATCCAGGTTTAATGAGCAGTTCTTC
CASSLSRFNEQFF
>TRBV4-2|many|TRBJ2-1|NA
TGTGCCAGCAGCCAAGAGGGGGGAACGGCCGGAGGGGCTGAGCAGTTCTTC
CASSQEGGTAGGAEQFF
>TRBV10-2|many|TRBJ2-7|NA
TGCGCCAGCAGGAAGTTAGGGACCACATATCCTTACGAGCAGTACTTC
CASRKLGTTYPYEQYF
>TRBV15|many|TRBJ1-6|NA
TGTGCCACCAGCAGCACCGACTCACCCCTCCACTTT
CATSSTDSPLHF
>TRBV12-3/TRBV12-4|few|TRBJ2-3|NA
TGTGCCAGCAGTTTGTCACTACCCTCCACAGATACGCAGTATTTT
CASSLSLPSTDTQYF
>TRBV12-3/TRBV12-4|many|TRBJ1-2|TRBD1
TGTGCCAGCAGCGCCGGGACAGGGGGATCTCATGGCTACACCTTC
CASSAGTGGSHGYTF
>TRBV6-5|many|TRBJ2-3|NA
TGTGCCAGCAGTCCATCGGGAGATACGCAGTATTTT
CASSPSGDTQYF
>TRBV5-1|NA|TRBJ2-3|TRBD1
TGCGCCAGTTATAAGGCGCTGACAGGGGGCAACACAGATACGCAGTATTTT
CASYKALTGGNTDTQYF
>TRBV20-1|many|TRBJ2-1|TRBD2
TGCAGTGCTGAACCACTAGCGGGAGCCACTTTTCGCCGGGATGAGCAGTTCTTC
CSAEPLAGATFRRDEQFF
>TRBV5-1|NA|TRBJ2-2|TRBD2
TGCGCCAGCAGCTTGGCCTCGGGGGGGGCCGCCGGGGAGCTGTTTTTT
CASSLASGGAAGELFF
>TRBV28|few|TRBJ1-5|NA
TGTGCCAGCAGCCCGTTTGGTCAGCCCCAGCATTTT
CASSPFGQPQHF